The 17 T cell receptor beta chains reported below all come from one sample, sequenced in a study of T cells after yellow fever vaccination. Each CDR3 protein is one row after TCRdb ran MiXCR on the 5' RACE reads. The sample records hundreds of thousands of distinct CDR3 sequences, more than 3% being singletons. The sample here was PBMCs, taken on the day of the yellow fever booster vaccination. The receptors stem from a man aged 18 to 30 who received the YFV17D yellow fever vaccine.

This clonotype was observed at least ten times. This CDR3 reads CASSERGFPSHEQYV. The DNA for the CDR3 is TGTGCCAGCAGCGAGAGAGGCTTCCCGTCCCACGAGCAGTACGTC. The chain couples TRBV7-9 to TRBJ2-7; unclear D gene. Germline assignment: CDR1 SEHNR and CDR2 FQNEAQ (reference sequence). The CDR3 totals 15 residues. V was clipped by 5 bases and J by 5 bases, with 19 bases between them.

This clonotype was observed a handful of times. The V gene is TRBV7-9, the J gene TRBJ1-5, with a weak D call TRBD1 (6 bases). V was trimmed by 2 bases and J by 7 bases, leaving 18 bases between them. This CDR3 spans 16 amino acids. Germline V gene sequence: CDR1 SEHNR, CDR2 FQNEAQ (reference sequence). The CDR3 region has the DNA TGTGCCAGCAGCTTATCTATTGGCCAGGGGCGCCAGCCCCAGCATTTT. Its translation is CASSLSIGQGRQPQHF.

This clonotype appeared a single time. One end of the junction fails to match germline, which may point to a read error. This chain uses TRBV5-6 with TRBJ1-6; D might be TRBD1 (5 bases). This CDR3 contains 16 residues. The V gene's germline CDR1 is SGHDT and CDR2 YYEEEE. This CDR3 reads CASSAPQGRDNSPLNF. In DNA, the CDR3 is TGTGCCAGCAGCGCCCCCCAGGGCCGGGATAATTCACCCCTCAACTTT. Variable domain in full (rest from reference TRBV5-6 and TRBJ1-6): DAGVTQSPTHLIKTRGQQVTLRCSPKSGHDTVSWYQQALGQGPQFIFQYYEEEERQRGNFPDRFSGHQFPNYSSELNVNALLLGDSALYLCASSAPQGRDNSPLNFGNGTRLTVT.

This clonotype was observed a handful of times. This chain uses TRBV3-2 with TRBJ1-1; the table calls TRBD1, which could not be checked here. TRBV3-2 is a recognized pseudogene. The CDR3 spans 16 residues. CDR3 sequence (DNA): TGTGCCAGCACCCCCCAGAGAGATCAACCCCGGACTGAAGCTTTCTTT. This gives the protein CASTPQRDQPRTEAFF.

The chain uses TRBV20-1 and TRBJ1-1; D ambiguous. Trimming took off 3 bases at V and 6 bases at J, with 11 bases between the two ends. The CDR3 spans 12 residues. CDR1 DFQATT and CDR2 SNEGSKA come from the germline V gene (reference sequence). The CDR3 DNA reads as TGCAGTGCTAGTTTCCGAAATGCTGAAGCTTTCTTT. It translates to CSASFRNAEAFF.

This clonotype has ten or more counts. V is TRBV9 and J is TRBJ1-2; no clear D. With 4 bases removed from V and 2 bases from J, the gap between germline ends came to 12 bases. The V gene's germline CDR1 is SGDLS and CDR2 YYNGEE. CDR3 length: 14 amino acids. The CDR3 reads CASSPGLGNYGYTF. CDR3 coding DNA: TGTGCCAGCAGCCCCGGTTTAGGAAACTATGGCTACACCTTC.

The sample holds many counts of this clonotype. The chain joins TRBV5-6 to TRBJ2-3; the D gene could be TRBD1 or TRBD2 (6 bases each). The CDR3 length is 15 residues. Germline CDR1 is SGHDT and CDR2 is YYEEEE. V was clipped by 2 bases and J by 0 bases, with 10 bases between them. CDR3 residues: CASSFGGLSTDTQYF. Here the CDR3 DNA reads TGTGCCAGCAGCTTTGGGGGGCTGAGCACAGATACGCAGTATTTT. Supplemented by reference TRBV5-6 and TRBJ2-3, the full variable domain reads DAGVTQSPTHLIKTRGQQVTLRCSPKSGHDTVSWYQQALGQGPQFIFQYYEEEERQRGNFPDRFSGHQFPNYSSELNVNALLLGDSALYLCASSFGGLSTDTQYFGPGTRLTVL.

This clonotype was recorded at least ten times. Its ends do not fully match the called genes, so a read error is possible. The chain recombines TRBV7-9 with TRBJ2-7; either TRBD1 or TRBD2 may supply D (5 bases each). In germline, CDR1 is SEHNR, CDR2 FQNEAQ (reference sequence). This CDR3 region has 14 residues. The CDR3 sequence is CASSAPRSGDLRRF. CDR3 bases: TGTGCCAGCAGCGCCCCCCGGTCCGGGGACCTTAGGCGGTTC.

This clonotype was observed at least ten times. V gene TRBV7-2 combines with J gene TRBJ2-1; D gene uncertain. V was pared by 3 bases and J by 10 bases, with 7 bases between. The CDR3 totals 11 residues. Germline V gene sequence: CDR1 SGHTA, CDR2 FQGNSA. Here the CDR3 reads CASSFAIEQFF. The CDR3 coding sequence is TGTGCCAGCAGCTTCGCAATCGAGCAGTTCTTC. Full variable domain (missing parts from reference TRBV7-2 and TRBJ2-1): GAGVSQSPSNKVTEKGKDVELRCDPISGHTALYWYRQSLGQGLEFLIYFQGNSAPDKSGLPSDRFSAERTGGSVSTLTIQRTQQEDSAVYLCASSFAIEQFFGPGTRLTVL.

The sample holds a few counts of this clonotype. This chain links TRBV5-4 with TRBJ1-1, with 8 bases aligning to TRBD1. The germline CDR1 and CDR2 sequences are SGHNT and YYREEE (reference sequence). This CDR3 region has 16 residues. With 3 bases clipped from V and 6 bases from J, the junction kept 13 bases outside the gene matches. The DNA for the CDR3 is TGTGCCAGCAGCTCGGCTGCCACAGGGGGGGAGGCTGAAGCTTTCTTT. Translation: CASSSAATGGEAEAFF.

The chain has TRBV5-1 and TRBJ1-2; D is unresolved. The CDR3 consists of 14 residues. Trimming removed 4 bases at V and 4 bases at J, with 14 bases between. Germline V gives CDR1 SGHRS, CDR2 YFSETQ. CDR3 sequence (DNA): TGCGCCAGCAGCACTATACCAGGACCCTATGGCTACACCTTC. It specifies CASSTIPGPYGYTF.

This clonotype occurred many times. The V and J genes are TRBV6-5 and TRBJ2-7, with 12 bases aligning to TRBD1. The germline gives CDR1 MNHEY, CDR2 SVGAGI. The CDR3 is made up of 15 amino acids. V dropped 5 bases and J dropped 4; count of bases not matched to a gene: 6. CDR3 protein: CASSRGTGGAYEQYV. The CDR3 DNA reads TGTGCCAGCAGTCGCGGGACAGGGGGCGCTTACGAGCAGTACGTC.

This clonotype turned up a few times. The chain links TRBV4-1 to TRBJ2-6, with TRBD1 matching over 8 bases. The CDR3 totals 18 residues. V lost 0 bases to trimming and J lost 1 base; unmatched junction nucleotides: 5. The germline V gene has CDR1 MGHRA and CDR2 YSYEKL. CDR3 loop: CASSQDRGQGSGANVLTF. The CDR3 nucleotides read TGCGCCAGCAGCCAAGACAGGGGGCAGGGTTCTGGGGCCAACGTCCTGACTTTC.

This clonotype was found many times. The chain couples TRBV12-3 or TRBV12-4 to TRBJ1-1; D not resolved. The CDR3 covers 13 residues. V lost 5 bases, J lost 1 base, and 8 bases lay in between. The CDR3: CASSPSWNTEAFF. The CDR3 coding sequence is TGTGCCAGCAGTCCCTCGTGGAACACTGAAGCTTTCTTT.

This clonotype occurred a few times. The chain is built from TRBV7-2 and TRBJ2-3; D is undetermined. Looked up from germline, CDR1 is SGHTA and CDR2 is FQGNSA. This CDR3 has 14 amino acids. V shed 3 bases and J shed 5 bases, with 12 bases lying between them. As DNA, the CDR3 is TGTGCCAGCAGCTTCCGCATAGCCGTAGATACGCAGTATTTT. Protein sequence: CASSFRIAVDTQYF.

This clonotype has a count of ten or more. The V gene is TRBV6-5, the J gene TRBJ1-2, with no clear D. The V end lost 2 bases, the J end lost 2 bases, and 9 bases lay between the germline ends. The CDR3 runs 14 residues. CDR1 and CDR2 (germline): MNHEY, SVGAGI. This CDR3 reads CASSYGGQNYGYTF. CDR3 nucleotides: TGTGCCAGCAGTTACGGCGGGCAGAACTATGGCTACACCTTC.

This clonotype was counted at least ten times. V and J are TRBV4-2 and TRBJ2-1, with D perhaps TRBD2 (6 bases). This CDR3 comprises 15 residues. Trimming removed 0 bases from V and 7 bases from J, with 13 bases in between. Germline V gene lookup returns CDR1 LGHNA and CDR2 YNFKEQ. CDR3 amino acids: CASSQDRGTQNEQFF. CDR3 coding DNA: TGTGCCAGCAGCCAAGACCGGGGGACGCAAAATGAGCAGTTCTTC.